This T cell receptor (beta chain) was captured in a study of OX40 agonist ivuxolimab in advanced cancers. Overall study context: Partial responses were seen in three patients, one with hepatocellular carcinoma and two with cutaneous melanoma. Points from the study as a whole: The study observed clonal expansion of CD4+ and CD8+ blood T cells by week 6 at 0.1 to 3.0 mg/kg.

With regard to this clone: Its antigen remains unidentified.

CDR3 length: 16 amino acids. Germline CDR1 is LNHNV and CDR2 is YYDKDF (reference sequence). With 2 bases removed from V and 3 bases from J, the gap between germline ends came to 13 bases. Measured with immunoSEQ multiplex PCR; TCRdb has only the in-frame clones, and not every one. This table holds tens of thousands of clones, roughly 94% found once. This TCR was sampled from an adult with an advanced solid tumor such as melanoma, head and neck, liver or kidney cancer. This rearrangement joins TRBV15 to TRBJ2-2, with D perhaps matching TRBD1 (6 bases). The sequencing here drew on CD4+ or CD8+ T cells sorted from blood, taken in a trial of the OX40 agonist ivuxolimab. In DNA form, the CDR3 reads TGTGCCACCAGCAGAAACGGACAGTTGTACACCGGGGAGCTGTTTTTT. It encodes CATSRNGQLYTGELFF.